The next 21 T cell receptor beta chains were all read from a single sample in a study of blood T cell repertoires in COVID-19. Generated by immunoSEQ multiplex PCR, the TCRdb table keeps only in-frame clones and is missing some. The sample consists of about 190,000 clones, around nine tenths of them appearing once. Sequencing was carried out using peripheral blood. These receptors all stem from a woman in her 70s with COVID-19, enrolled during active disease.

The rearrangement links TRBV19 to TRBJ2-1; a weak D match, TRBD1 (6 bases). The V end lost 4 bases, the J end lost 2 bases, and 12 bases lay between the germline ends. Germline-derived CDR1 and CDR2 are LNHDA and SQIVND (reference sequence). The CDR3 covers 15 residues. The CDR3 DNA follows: TGTGCCAGTAGTAGAATACAGGGAACCTACAATGAGCAGTTCTTC. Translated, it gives CASSRIQGTYNEQFF. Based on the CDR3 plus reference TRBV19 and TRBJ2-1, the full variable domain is DGGITQSPKYLFRKEGQNVTLSCEQNLNHDAMYWYRQDPGQGLRLIYYSQIVNDFQKGDIAEGYSVSREKKESFPLTVTSAQKNPTAFYLCASSRIQGTYNEQFFGPGTRLTVL.

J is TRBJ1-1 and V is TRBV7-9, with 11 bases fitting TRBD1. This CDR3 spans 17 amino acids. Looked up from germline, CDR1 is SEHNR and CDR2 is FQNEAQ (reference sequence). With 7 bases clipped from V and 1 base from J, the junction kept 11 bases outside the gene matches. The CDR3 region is CASIWGQGVGANTEAFF. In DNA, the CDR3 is TGTGCCAGCATTTGGGGACAGGGGGTTGGGGCGAACACTGAAGCTTTCTTT. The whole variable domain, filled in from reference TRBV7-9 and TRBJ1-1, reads DTGVSQNPRHKITKRGQNVTFRCDPISEHNRLYWYRQTLGQGPEFLTYFQNEAQLEKSRLLSDRFSAERPKGSFSTLEIQRTEQGDSAMYLCASIWGQGVGANTEAFFGQGTRLTVV.

CDR3 in DNA: TGCACCATTACCAGGTCAGATACGCAGTATTTT. This encodes CTITRSDTQYF. The gene calls are TRBV20-1 and TRBJ2-3, with unresolved D. Per the germline V gene, CDR1 is DFQATT and CDR2 is SNEGSKA (reference sequence). The CDR3 consists of 11 residues.

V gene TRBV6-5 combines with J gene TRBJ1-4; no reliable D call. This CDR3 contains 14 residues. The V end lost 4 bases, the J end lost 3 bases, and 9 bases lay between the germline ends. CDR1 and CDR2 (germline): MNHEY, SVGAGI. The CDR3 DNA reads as TGTGCCAGCAGTTTCCAGGTCTCTAATGAAAAACTGTTTTTT. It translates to CASSFQVSNEKLFF.

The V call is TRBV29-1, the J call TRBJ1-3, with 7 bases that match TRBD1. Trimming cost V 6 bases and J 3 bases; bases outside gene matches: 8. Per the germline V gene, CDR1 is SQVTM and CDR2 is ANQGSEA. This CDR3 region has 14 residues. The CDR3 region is CSVTGQESGNTIYF. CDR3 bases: TGCAGCGTGACAGGACAGGAAAGTGGAAACACCATATATTTT.

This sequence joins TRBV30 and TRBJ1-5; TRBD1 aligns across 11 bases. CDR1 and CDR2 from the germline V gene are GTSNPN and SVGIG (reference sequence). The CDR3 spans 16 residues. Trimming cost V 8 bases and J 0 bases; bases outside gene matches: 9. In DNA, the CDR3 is TGTGCCGTCTCCGGGACAGGGGGGATTAGCAATCAGCCCCAGCATTTT. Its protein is CAVSGTGGISNQPQHF. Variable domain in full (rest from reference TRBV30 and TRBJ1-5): SQTIHQWPATLVQPVGSPLSLECTVEGTSNPNLYWYRQAAGRGLQLLFYSVGIGQISSEVPQNLSASRPQDRQFILSSKKLLLSDSGFYLCAVSGTGGISNQPQHFGDGTRLSIL.

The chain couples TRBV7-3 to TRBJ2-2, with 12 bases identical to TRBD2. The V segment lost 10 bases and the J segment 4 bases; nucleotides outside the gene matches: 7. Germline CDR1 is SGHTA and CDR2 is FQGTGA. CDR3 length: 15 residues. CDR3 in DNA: TGTGCCACCTCGCCGGGACTAGCGGGCACCGGGGAGCTGTTTTTT. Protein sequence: CATSPGLAGTGELFF.

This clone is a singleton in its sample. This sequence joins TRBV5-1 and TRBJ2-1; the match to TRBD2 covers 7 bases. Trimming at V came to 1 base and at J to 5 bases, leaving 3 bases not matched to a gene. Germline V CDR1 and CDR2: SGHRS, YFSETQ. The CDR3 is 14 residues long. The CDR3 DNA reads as TGCGCCAGCAGCTTGCAGCTAGCGGACAATGAGCAGTTCTTC. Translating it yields CASSLQLADNEQFF.

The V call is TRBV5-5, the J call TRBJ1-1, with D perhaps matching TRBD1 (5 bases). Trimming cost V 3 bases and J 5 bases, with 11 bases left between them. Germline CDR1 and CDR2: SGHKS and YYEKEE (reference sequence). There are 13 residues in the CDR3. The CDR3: CASSSKGWTEAFF. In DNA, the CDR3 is TGTGCCAGCAGCTCCAAGGGGTGGACTGAAGCTTTCTTT. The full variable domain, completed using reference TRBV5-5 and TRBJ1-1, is DAGVTQSPTHLIKTRGQQVTLRCSPISGHKSVSWYQQVLGQGPQFIFQYYEKEERGRGNFPDRFSARQFPNYSSELNVNALLLGDSALYLCASSSKGWTEAFFGQGTRLTVV.

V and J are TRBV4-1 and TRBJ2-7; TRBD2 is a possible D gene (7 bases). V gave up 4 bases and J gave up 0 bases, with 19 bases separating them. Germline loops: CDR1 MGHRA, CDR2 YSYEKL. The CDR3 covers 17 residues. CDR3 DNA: TGCGCCAGCAGCCTTAAGGCGGGGGACACGAGCTCCTACGAGCAGTACTTC. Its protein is CASSLKAGDTSSYEQYF.

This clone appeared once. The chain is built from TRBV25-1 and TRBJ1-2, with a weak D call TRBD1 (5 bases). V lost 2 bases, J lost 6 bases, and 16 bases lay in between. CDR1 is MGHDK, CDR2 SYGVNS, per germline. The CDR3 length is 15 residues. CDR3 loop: CASSEHDSRSHGYTF. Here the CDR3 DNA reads TGTGCCAGCAGTGAACACGACAGTCGCTCCCATGGCTACACCTTC.

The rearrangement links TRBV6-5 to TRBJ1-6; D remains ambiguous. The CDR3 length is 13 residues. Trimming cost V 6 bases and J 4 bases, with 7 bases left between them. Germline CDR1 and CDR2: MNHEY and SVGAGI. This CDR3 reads CASRGGYNSPLHF. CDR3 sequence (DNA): TGTGCCAGCAGGGGCGGGTATAATTCACCCCTCCACTTT.

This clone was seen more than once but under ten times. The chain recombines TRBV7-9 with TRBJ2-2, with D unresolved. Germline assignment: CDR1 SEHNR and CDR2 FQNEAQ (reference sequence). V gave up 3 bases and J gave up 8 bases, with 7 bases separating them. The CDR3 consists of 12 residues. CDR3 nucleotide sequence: TGTGCCAGCAGCTTCACGACAGGGGAGCTGTTTTTT. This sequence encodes CASSFTTGELFF.

CDR3 DNA sequence: TGTGCCGCAGGACAAGAGCGTCAGGGCGAGCAGTTCTTC. Encoded protein: CAAGQERQGEQFF. The chain has TRBV10-3 and TRBJ2-1; possible D gene TRBD1, 5 bases. Between the trimmed V and J ends, which lost 11 bases and 10 bases, there was a span of 21 bases. Per the germline V gene, CDR1 is ENHRY and CDR2 is SYGVKD. The length of the CDR3 is 13 residues.

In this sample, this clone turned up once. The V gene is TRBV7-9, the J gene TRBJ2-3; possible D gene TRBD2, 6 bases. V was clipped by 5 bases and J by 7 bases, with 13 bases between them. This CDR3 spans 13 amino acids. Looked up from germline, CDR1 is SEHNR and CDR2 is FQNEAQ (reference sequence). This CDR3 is CASSEGLLHTQYF. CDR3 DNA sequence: TGTGCCAGCAGCGAGGGACTCCTCCATACGCAGTATTTT.

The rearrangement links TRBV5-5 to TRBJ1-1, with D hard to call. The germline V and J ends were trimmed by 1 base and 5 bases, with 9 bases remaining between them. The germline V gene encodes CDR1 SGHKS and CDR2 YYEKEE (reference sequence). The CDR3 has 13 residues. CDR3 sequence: CASSLTLRTEAFF. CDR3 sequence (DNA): TGTGCCAGCAGCTTGACACTGCGGACTGAAGCTTTCTTT.

CDR3 sequence: CASRKTEYSNQPQHF. CDR3 coding DNA: TGTGCCAGCAGGAAGACAGAATATAGCAATCAGCCCCAGCATTTT. This chain uses TRBV21-1 with TRBJ1-5; TRBD1, the table's D call, was not compared with the DNA. TRBV21-1 is an annotated pseudogene. The CDR3 is 15 residues long.

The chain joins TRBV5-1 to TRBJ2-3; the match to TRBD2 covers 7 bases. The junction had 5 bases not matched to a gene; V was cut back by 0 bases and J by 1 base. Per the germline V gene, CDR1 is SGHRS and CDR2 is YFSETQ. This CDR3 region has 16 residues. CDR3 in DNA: TGCGCCAGCAGCTTGGCCGTGGGAGGGGGCACAGATACGCAGTATTTT. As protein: CASSLAVGGGTDTQYF.

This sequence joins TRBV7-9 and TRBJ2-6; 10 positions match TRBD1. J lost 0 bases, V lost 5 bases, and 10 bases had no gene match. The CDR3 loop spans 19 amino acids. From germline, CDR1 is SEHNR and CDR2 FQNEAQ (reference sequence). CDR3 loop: CASSPIGQGELSGANVLTF. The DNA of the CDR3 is TGTGCCAGCAGCCCTATAGGACAGGGGGAACTCTCTGGGGCCAACGTCCTGACTTTC.

CDR3 in amino acids: CASSPPGRLNTEAFF. The CDR3 DNA sequence: TGTGCCAGCAGCCCCCCTGGGCGACTGAACACTGAAGCTTTCTTT. The V and J genes are TRBV7-8 and TRBJ1-1; D is unclear. V shed 5 bases and J shed 0 bases, with 13 bases lying between them. The germline V gene encodes CDR1 SGHVS and CDR2 FQNEAQ. CDR3 length equals 15 residues. The full variable domain, with the rest looked up from reference TRBV7-8 and TRBJ1-1, is GAGVSQSPRYKVAKRGQDVALRCDPISGHVSLFWYQQALGQGPEFLTYFQNEAQLDKSGLPSDRFFAERPEGSVSTLKIQRTQQEDSAVYLCASSPPGRLNTEAFFGQGTRLTVV.

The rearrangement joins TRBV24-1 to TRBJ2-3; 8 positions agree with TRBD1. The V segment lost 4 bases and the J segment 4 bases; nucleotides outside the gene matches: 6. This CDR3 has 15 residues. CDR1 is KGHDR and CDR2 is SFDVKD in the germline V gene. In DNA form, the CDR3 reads TGTGCCACCAGTGAAGGACAGGGATCCGCAGATACGCAGTATTTT. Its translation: CATSEGQGSADTQYF.